This T cell receptor (beta chain) was recorded in a study of tissue T cells after allogeneic stem cell transplantation. Regarding time point: mouse harvest day 7 after allogeneic transplant. Mouse grafts combined 10^7 T-cell-depleted bone marrow cells with 10^6 splenic CD5+ T cells. Clones were read by immunoSEQ multiplex PCR, and TCRdb kept only the in-frame ones, dropping some. This table has several thousand clones, about 44% appearing once. On this clone itself: The antigen remains undetermined. Mouse germline and gene names are used. The CDR3 extends 1 residue past the end of the read, so its final part is completed from the germline J gene.

The V segment lost 5 bases and the J segment 1 base; nucleotides outside the gene matches: 2. CDR1 is SNHLY, CDR2 FYNGKV, per germline (reference sequence). The CDR3 spans 14 residues. Findings and caveats of the study: In patients and mice, blood and spleen missed much of tissue repertoire. Alloreactivity or antigen specificity of tissue TCRs was not determined; some clones might be host cells.

Material: gut tissue. The V gene is TRBV3, the J gene TRBJ1-3; 7 bases match TRBD1. This clonotype was obtained from a female BALB/c mouse given C57BL/6 T cells with graft-versus-host disease after an allogeneic hematopoietic cell transplant. CDR3 protein: CASSQQGSGNTLYF. The part of the CDR3 DNA that was read is TGTGCCAGCAGCCAACAGGGGTCTGGAAATACGCTCTAT.